The clone carrying this TCR beta chain was observed once. With 8 bases removed from V and 2 bases from J, the gap between germline ends came to 15 bases. Per the germline V gene, CDR1 is KGHDR and CDR2 is SFDVKD. The CDR3 runs 14 residues. The sample comes from a study of blood T cell repertoires in COVID-19. The wider study: PBMCs, B-cell-depleted T cells, or T cells provided the cDNA or gDNA that made up the material.

Source study methods: Cell counts per sample came from amplifying reference gene primers. The table came from immunoSEQ multiplex PCR; TCRdb's copy has only in-frame clones and leaves some out. V, J and clone size derive from that table, while D and trimming were established from the DNA sequence. This sample has about 300,000 clones; about nine tenths occur once, and the top ten carry roughly 6.1%. The source of this sequence is a woman aged 45-59 years with COVID-19, enrolled during active disease. Sequencing used peripheral blood. The rearrangement links TRBV24-1 to TRBJ2-7; D possibly corresponds to TRBD1 (5 bases). DNA of the CDR3: TGTGCCACCACTTCAGGCAGGGTCCCCTACGAGCAGTACTTC. This sequence encodes CATTSGRVPYEQYF.